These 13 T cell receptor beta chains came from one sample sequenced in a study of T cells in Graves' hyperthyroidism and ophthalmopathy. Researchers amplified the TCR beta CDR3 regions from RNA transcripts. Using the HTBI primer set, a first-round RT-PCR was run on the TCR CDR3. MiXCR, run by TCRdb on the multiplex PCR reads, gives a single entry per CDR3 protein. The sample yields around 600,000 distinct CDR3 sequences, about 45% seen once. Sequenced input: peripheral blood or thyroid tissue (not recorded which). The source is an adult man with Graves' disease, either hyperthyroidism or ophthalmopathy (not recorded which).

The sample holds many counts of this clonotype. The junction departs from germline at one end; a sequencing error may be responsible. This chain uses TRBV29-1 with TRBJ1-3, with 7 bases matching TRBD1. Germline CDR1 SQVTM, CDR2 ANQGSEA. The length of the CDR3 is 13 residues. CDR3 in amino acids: CSVEDRAGNTIYF. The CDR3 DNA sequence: TGCAGCGTCGAAGACAGGGCTGGAAACACCATATATTTT.

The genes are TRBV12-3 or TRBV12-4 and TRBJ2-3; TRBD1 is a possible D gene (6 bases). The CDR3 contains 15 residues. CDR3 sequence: CASAPLGQGTDTQYF. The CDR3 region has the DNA TGTGCTAGTGCCCCGCTGGGGCAGGGGACAGATACGCAGTATTTT.

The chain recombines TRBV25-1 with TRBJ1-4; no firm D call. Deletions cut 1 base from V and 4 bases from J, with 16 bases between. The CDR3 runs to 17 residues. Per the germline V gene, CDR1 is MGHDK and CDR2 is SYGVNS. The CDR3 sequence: CASSEFSGQNVNEKLFF. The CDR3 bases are TGTGCCAGCAGTGAATTCTCCGGGCAGAACGTTAATGAAAAACTGTTTTTT.

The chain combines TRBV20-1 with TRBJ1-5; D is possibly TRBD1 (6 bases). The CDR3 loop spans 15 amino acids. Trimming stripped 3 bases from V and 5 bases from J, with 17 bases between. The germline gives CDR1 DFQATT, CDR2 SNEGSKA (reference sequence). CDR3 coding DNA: TGCAGTGCTAGCTCGGAGGGACACCCTTATCAGCCCCAGCATTTT. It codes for CSASSEGHPYQPQHF.

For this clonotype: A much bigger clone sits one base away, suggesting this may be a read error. The CDR3 is CASSDETGGELFF. CDR3 sequence (DNA): TGTGCCAGCAGTGATGAGACGGGCGGGGAGCTGTTTTTT. V usage is TRBV25-1 and J usage is TRBJ2-2; D remains ambiguous. The germline V gene has CDR1 MGHDK and CDR2 SYGVNS. This CDR3 has 13 residues. V was cut by 3 bases and J by 7 bases, with 9 bases left in between.

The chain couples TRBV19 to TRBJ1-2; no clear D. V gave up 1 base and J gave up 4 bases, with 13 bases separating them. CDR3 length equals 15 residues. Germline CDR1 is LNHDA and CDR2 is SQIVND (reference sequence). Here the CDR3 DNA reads TGTGCCAGTAGTATAGTTGACACGAGTACCTATGGCTACACCTTC. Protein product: CASSIVDTSTYGYTF. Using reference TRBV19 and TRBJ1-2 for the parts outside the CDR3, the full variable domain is DGGITQSPKYLFRKEGQNVTLSCEQNLNHDAMYWYRQDPGQGLRLIYYSQIVNDFQKGDIAEGYSVSREKKESFPLTVTSAQKNPTAFYLCASSIVDTSTYGYTFGSGTRLTVV.

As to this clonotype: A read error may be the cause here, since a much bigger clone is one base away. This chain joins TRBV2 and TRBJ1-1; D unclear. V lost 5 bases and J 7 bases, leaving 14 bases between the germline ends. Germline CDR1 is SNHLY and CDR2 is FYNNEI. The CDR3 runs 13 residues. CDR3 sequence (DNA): TGTGCCAGCAGTCAGGACGTAGCGGATGAAGCTTTCTTT. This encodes CASSQDVADEAFF.

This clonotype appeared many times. Here the CDR3 DNA reads TGTGCCACCAGCAGAGATCCCGGGAGTGAAAAACTGTTTTTT. Protein sequence: CATSRDPGSEKLFF. The rearrangement joins TRBV15 to TRBJ1-4; no firm D call. Trimming removed 0 bases at V and 7 bases at J, with 9 bases between. Germline V gene lookup returns CDR1 LNHNV and CDR2 YYDKDF (reference sequence). This CDR3 contains 14 residues.

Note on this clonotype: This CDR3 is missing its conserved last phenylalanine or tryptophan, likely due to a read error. In DNA form, the CDR3 reads TGTGCCAGCAGCACTGGAAGCAGGGGTCTGAACACTGAAGCTTTCCTT. Translating it yields CASSTGSRGLNTEAFL. The V gene is TRBV5-4, the J gene TRBJ1-1, with D possibly TRBD1 on 6 matching bases. CDR3 length: 16 amino acids. Germline lookup yields CDR1 SGHNT and CDR2 YYREEE (reference sequence). Trimming pared 4 bases from V and 0 bases from J, leaving 16 bases between.

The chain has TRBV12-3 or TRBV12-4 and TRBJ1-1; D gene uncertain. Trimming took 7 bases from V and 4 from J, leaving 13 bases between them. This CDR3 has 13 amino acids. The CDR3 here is CASTHGVGTEAFF. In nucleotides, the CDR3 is TGTGCCAGCACCCACGGAGTAGGCACTGAAGCTTTCTTT.

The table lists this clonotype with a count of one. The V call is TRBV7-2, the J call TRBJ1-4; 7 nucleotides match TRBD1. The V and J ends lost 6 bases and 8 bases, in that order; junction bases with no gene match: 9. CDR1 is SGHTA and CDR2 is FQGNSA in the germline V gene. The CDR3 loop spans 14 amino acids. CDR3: CASREGGSGEKLFF. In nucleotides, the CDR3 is TGTGCCAGCAGGGAAGGGGGCAGTGGCGAAAAACTGTTTTTT.

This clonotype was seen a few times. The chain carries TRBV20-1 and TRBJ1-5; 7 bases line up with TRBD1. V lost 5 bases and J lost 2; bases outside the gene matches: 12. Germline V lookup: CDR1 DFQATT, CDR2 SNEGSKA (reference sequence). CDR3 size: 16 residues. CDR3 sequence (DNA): TGCAGTGCTCAGGACAGGCGGGTTGTCGGCAATCAGCCCCAGCATTTT. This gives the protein CSAQDRRVVGNQPQHF.

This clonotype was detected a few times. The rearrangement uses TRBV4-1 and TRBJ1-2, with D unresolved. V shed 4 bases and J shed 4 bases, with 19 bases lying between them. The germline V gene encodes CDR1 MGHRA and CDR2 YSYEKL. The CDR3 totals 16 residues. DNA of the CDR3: TGCGCCAGCAGCCGACTTCCGGAACCAAGAACCTATGGCTACACCTTC. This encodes CASSRLPEPRTYGYTF.